This TCR beta chain was recorded in a study of post-analysis software for immune sequencing data. At the level of the study: Relapsing-remitting, secondary progressive and progressive-relapsing forms made up the multiple sclerosis disease courses.

The authors incorporated unique molecular identifiers into the TCR beta cDNA libraries. Around 500,000 cDNA molecules were obtained from around 1 to 9.1 million T cells. TCRdb re-called the PCR reads through MiXCR, storing one row per CDR3 protein. Altogether 430,000 or so distinct CDR3 sequences are present, approximately 38% being singletons, with the ten largest covering under 9%. This clonotype showed up just a few times. Its antigen remains unknown. Study findings and constraints: Multiple sclerosis patients showed significantly lower normalized Chao1 diversity than controls did. Analysis by F measure revealed that same-batch samples clustered strongly together.

The source of this sequence is a girl aged 2-10 years with multiple sclerosis. The specimen sequenced was blood.

The CDR3 DNA reads TGTGCCAGCAGCGCTAGTGGGACTATCCGCGGGGCTAACTATGGCTACACCTTC. Residues: CASSASGTIRGANYGYTF. J is TRBJ1-2 and V is TRBV9, with D perhaps matching TRBD1 (5 bases). Trimming cost V 3 bases and J 0 bases, with 21 bases left between them. Looked up from germline, CDR1 is SGDLS and CDR2 is YYNGEE. There are 18 residues in the CDR3.